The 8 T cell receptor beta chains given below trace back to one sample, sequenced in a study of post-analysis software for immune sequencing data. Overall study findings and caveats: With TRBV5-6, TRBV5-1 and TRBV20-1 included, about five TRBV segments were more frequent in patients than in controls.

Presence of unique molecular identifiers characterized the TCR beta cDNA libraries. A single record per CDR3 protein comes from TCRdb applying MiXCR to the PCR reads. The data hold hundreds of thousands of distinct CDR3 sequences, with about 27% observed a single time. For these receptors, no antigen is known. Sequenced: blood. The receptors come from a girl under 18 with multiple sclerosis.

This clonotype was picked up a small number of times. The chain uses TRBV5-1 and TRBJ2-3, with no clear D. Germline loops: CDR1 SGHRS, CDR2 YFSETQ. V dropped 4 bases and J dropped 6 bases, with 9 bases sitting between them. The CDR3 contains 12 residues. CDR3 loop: CASSRLGDTQYF. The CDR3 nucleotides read TGCGCCAGCAGCCGACTCGGGGATACGCAGTATTTT.

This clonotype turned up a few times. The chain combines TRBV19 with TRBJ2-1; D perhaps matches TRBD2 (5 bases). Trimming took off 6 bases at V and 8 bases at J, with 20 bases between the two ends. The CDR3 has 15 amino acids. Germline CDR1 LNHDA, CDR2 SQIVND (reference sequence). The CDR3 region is CASRSYLLGRDEQFF. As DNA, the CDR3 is TGTGCCAGTAGGAGTTACCTTTTAGGGCGGGATGAGCAGTTCTTC.

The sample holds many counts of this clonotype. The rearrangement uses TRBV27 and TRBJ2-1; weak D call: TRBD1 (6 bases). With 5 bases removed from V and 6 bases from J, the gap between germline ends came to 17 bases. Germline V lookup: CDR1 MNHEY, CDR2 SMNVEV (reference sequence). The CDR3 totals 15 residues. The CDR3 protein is CASSLQGRVSNEQFF. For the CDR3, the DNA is TGTGCCAGCAGTCTTCAGGGGCGGGTGAGCAATGAGCAGTTCTTC.

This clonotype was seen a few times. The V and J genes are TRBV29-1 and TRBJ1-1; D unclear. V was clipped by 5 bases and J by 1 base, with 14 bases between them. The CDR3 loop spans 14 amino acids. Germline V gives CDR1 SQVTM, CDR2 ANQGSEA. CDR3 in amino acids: CSVYYQAGNTEAFF. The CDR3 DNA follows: TGCAGCGTTTACTACCAGGCGGGGAACACTGAAGCTTTCTTT.

For the CDR3, the DNA is TGCGCCAGCAGCCTAAGTGTGAACACCGGGGAGCTGTTTTTT. It yields the protein CASSLSVNTGELFF. The rearrangement joins TRBV5-1 to TRBJ2-2; D uncertain. V was cut by 4 bases and J by 1 base, with 8 bases left in between. Germline CDR1 reads SGHRS; CDR2 reads YFSETQ. The CDR3 spans 14 residues.

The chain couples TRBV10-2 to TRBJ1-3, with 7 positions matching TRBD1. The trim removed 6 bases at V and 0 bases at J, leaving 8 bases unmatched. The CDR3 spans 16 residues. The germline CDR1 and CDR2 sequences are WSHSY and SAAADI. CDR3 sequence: CASRRDSGFSGNTIYF. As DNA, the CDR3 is TGCGCCAGCAGACGGGACAGCGGATTCTCTGGAAACACCATATATTTT.

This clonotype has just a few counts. Here the CDR3 reads CASSPRLASRYEQYF. The CDR3 coding sequence is TGTGCCAGCAGCCCCCGACTAGCGTCCCGCTACGAGCAGTACTTC. The chain couples TRBV9 to TRBJ2-7; 8 bases are a match to TRBD2. The germline gives CDR1 SGDLS, CDR2 YYNGEE. This CDR3 is 15 amino acids long. Trimming at V came to 4 bases and at J to 3 bases, leaving 9 bases not matched to a gene.

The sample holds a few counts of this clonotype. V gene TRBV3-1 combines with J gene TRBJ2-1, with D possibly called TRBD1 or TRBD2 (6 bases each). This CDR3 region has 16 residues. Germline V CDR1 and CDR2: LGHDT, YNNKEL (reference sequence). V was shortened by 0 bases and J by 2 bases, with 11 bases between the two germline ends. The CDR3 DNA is TGTGCCAGCAGCCAAGAAGGGGGGTGGGCCTACAATGAGCAGTTCTTC. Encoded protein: CASSQEGGWAYNEQFF.